What follows is one T cell receptor beta chain and its context. Its matching antigen is unknown. This sample is drawn from a study of blood T cells in healthy people across ages. Germline lookup yields CDR1 LGHDT and CDR2 YNNKEL (reference sequence). The CDR3 length is 15 residues. Findings and limits, study-wide: Correlation between TCR beta diversity and naive T cell percentage was strong. The donors' CMV status was not determined, possibly confounding changes in expanded clonotypes.

Then a second PCR, running roughly 7 to 11 cycles, was carried out with a sample-barcoded 5' primer and a J-beta primer mix. Each CDR3 protein is one row after TCRdb ran MiXCR on the 5' RACE reads. Seen here are about 800,000 distinct CDR3 sequences, over 45% observed once, and the top ten hold 22%. The chain is built from TRBV3-1 and TRBJ2-5; TRBD2 matches at 7 bases. The assigned J gene may be wrong: the sequence end matches TRBJ2-7 better. The sample was blood. The receptor's source is a man aged 25 to 40 in good health. This CDR3 reads CASSTAPSGSYEQYF. The DNA of the CDR3 is TGTGCCAGCAGCACGGCACCTAGCGGATCCTACGAGCAGTACTTC.